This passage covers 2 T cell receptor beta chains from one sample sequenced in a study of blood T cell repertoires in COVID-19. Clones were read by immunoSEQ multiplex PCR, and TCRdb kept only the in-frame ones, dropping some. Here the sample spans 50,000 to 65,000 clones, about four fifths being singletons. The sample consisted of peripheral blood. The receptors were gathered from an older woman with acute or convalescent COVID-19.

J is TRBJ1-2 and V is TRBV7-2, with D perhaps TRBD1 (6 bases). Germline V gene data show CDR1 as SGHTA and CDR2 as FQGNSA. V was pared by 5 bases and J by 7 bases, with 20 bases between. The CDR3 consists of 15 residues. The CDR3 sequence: CASSPASQGPSGYTF. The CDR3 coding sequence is TGTGCCAGCAGCCCTGCCAGCCAGGGGCCGAGTGGCTACACCTTC. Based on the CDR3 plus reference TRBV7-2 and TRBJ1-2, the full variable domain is GAGVSQSPSNKVTEKGKDVELRCDPISGHTALYWYRQSLGQGLEFLIYFQGNSAPDKSGLPSDRFSAERTGGSVSTLTIQRTQQEDSAVYLCASSPASQGPSGYTFGSGTRLTVV.

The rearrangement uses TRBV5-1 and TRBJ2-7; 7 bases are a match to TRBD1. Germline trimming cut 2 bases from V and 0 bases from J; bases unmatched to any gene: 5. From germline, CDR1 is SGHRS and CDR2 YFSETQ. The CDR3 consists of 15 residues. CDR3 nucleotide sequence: TGCGCCAGCAGCTTAGGACAGGATAGCTCCTACGAGCAGTACTTC. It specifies CASSLGQDSSYEQYF.